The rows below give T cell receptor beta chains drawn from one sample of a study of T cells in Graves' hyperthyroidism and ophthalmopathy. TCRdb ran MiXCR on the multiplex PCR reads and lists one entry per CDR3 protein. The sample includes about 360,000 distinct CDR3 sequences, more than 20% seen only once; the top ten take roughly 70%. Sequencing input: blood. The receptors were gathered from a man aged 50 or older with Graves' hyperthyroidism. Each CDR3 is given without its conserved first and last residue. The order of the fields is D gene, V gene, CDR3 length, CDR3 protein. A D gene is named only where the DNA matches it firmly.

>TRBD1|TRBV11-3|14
ASSLDGGQGMETQY
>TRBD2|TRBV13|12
ASSPRLAGETQY
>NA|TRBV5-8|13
ASSLGPGSTDTQY
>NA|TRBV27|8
ASQNSPLH
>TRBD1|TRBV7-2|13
ASSSDRVGTGELF
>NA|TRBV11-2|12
ASSASGQGETQY
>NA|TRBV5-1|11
ASSYQGTGEQY
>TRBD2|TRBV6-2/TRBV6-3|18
ASSYSSQGLAGAPYNEQF
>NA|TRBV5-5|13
ASSAAWGLPGEQY
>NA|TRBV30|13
AWPSDPGRNNEQY
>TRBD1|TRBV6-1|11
ASRQGARNEQF
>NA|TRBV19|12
ASSIRGATYEQY
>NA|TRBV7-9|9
ASSLSGEQY
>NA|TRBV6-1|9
ASSHDREAF
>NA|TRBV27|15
ASSYNGWDMATDTQY
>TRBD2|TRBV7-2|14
ASSLGSSGGAYEQY
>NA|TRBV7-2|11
ASSMDYSWGPY
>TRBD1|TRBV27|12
ASRGQGFNEKLF
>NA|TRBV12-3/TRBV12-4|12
ASSGTPGPNIQY
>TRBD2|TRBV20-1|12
SAPGLAGVETQY
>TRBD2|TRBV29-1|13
SVEDGASGSYEQY
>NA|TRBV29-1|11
SVEVGGQETQY
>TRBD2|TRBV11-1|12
ASSRRGGPYEQY
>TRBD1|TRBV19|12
ASSPPGQAYGYT
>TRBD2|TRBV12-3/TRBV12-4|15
ASSPLMRAGVTDTQY
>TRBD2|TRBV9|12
ASSPGGGSGELF
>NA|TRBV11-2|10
ASSSGSNEQF
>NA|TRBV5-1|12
ASSWGQEGYGYT